This is a list of T cell receptor beta chains from one sample in a study of blood T cell repertoires in COVID-19. Libraries were prepared by immunoSEQ multiplex PCR; TCRdb keeps only in-frame clonotypes and omits some of them. There are about 180,000 clones in the sample; around 83% occur only once, and more than 7.5% lies in the top ten. Sequenced material: peripheral blood. The receptors shown here come from a woman in her 70s with COVID-19, enrolled during active disease. The CDR3 runs from the conserved cysteine through the conserved F or W. The D gene is left open where the match is weak. The size of a clone is reported for some rows only, either as once, few or many, or as a class for expanded clones.

d_gene	abundance	v_gene	j_gene	CDR3nt	CDR3aa
NA	NA	TRBV5-4	TRBJ2-2	TGTGCCAGCAGCTTGGTCGGGGAAACCGGGGAGCTGTTTTTT	CASSLVGETGELFF
NA	NA	TRBV6-5	TRBJ1-3	TGTGCCAGCAGAAGAGTCACCTCTGGAAACACCATATATTTT	CASRRVTSGNTIYF
NA	NA	TRBV7-2	TRBJ2-5	TGTGCCAGCAGCTTACTACAGGGCCGGGAGACCCAGTACTTC	CASSLLQGRETQYF
TRBD1	NA	TRBV24-1	TRBJ2-3	TGTGCCACCAGTGATTTGTGGACAGGGGGTACAGATACGCAGTATTTT	CATSDLWTGGTDTQYF
TRBD1	NA	TRBV19	TRBJ1-3	TGTGCCAGTAGCGTCTCCGGGACAGGTGGAAACACCATATATTTT	CASSVSGTGGNTIYF
TRBD2	NA	TRBV3-1/TRBV3-2	TRBJ2-3	TGTGCCAGCAGCCTTTTAGCGGGAGAGGTCACAGATACGCAGTATTTT	CASSLLAGEVTDTQYF
NA	NA	TRBV29-1	TRBJ2-1	TGCAGCGGCGCGGGGACAGCCTTATACAATGAGCAGTTCTTC	CSGAGTALYNEQFF
NA	NA	TRBV15	TRBJ2-1	TGTGCCACCAGCAGAGATCAGGGGTCCCACAATGAGCAGTTCTTC	CATSRDQGSHNEQFF
TRBD2	NA	TRBV19	TRBJ2-2	TGTGCCAGTAGTATGACGGGACTAGCGGCCGGGGAGCTGTTTTTT	CASSMTGLAAGELFF
TRBD2	once	TRBV28	TRBJ2-1	TGTGCCAGCAGTCCCCCCCGGACTAGCGGTAATGAGCAGTTCTTC	CASSPPRTSGNEQFF
TRBD2	NA	TRBV5-5	TRBJ2-1	TGTGCCAGCAGCAAAAAAGAGCGGGACTTGGACAATGAGCAGTTCTTC	CASSKKERDLDNEQFF
NA	NA	TRBV7-2	TRBJ2-2	TGTGCCAGCAGCTCGGGGAGTAGCACCGGGGAGCTGTTTTTT	CASSSGSSTGELFF
NA	NA	TRBV27	TRBJ1-2	TGTGCCAGCAGTATACTCACTTCCGGGGGCTACACCTTC	CASSILTSGGYTF
TRBD2	NA	TRBV4-2	TRBJ2-1	TGTGCCAGCAGCCGAAGCGCTAGCGGGAGTATATCAAATGAGCAGTTCTTC	CASSRSASGSISNEQFF
TRBD2	NA	TRBV7-2	TRBJ2-1	TGTGCCAGCAGCGCTGATGGGAGCGGGAGGAATGAGCAGTTCTTC	CASSADGSGRNEQFF
NA	NA	TRBV10-3	TRBJ2-1	TGTGCCATCAGTGGCGACGGGGGCAATGAGCAGTTCTTC	CAISGDGGNEQFF
TRBD1	NA	TRBV24-1	TRBJ2-1	TGTGCCACCAGTGAAGCCGGGACAGGGGGTCATGAGCAGTTCTTC	CATSEAGTGGHEQFF
NA	few	TRBV28	TRBJ1-2	TGTGCCAGCAGCCTCAGGGTGGGCTATGGCTACACCTTC	CASSLRVGYGYTF
TRBD1	NA	TRBV30	TRBJ1-6	TGTGCCTGGAGTTTGACAGGGAGCACCTATAATTCACCCCTCCACTTT	CAWSLTGSTYNSPLHF
NA	NA	TRBV4-1	TRBJ2-1	TGCGCCAGCAGCCAAGACGGGAGAGCCGACAATGAGCAGTTCTTC	CASSQDGRADNEQFF
NA	NA	TRBV5-1	TRBJ2-1	TGCGCCAGCAGCCCACCCGGGATTTCTCAGTTCTTC	CASSPPGISQFF
TRBD1	NA	TRBV6-4	TRBJ1-5	TGTGCCAGCAGATGGGAAAAGAAAACAGGGGGGGCGGGTCAGCCCCAGCATTTT	CASRWEKKTGGAGQPQHF
NA	NA	TRBV28	TRBJ1-1	TGTGCCAGCAGCCCCGAAGGGGCCGGGAACACTGAAGCTTTCTTT	CASSPEGAGNTEAFF
TRBD2	NA	TRBV24-1	TRBJ2-3	TGTGCCACCAGTGATGGGGGGACTAGGAGGTATACGCAGTATTTT	CATSDGGTRRYTQYF
NA	NA	TRBV7-9	TRBJ1-3	TGTGCCAGCAGCCCAGGGTCGTCTGGAAACACCATATATTTT	CASSPGSSGNTIYF
NA	NA	TRBV5-6	TRBJ1-5	TGTGCCAGCAGCTTGGCCCAACAGGGTAACGCTCAGCCCCAGCATTTT	CASSLAQQGNAQPQHF
TRBD1	NA	TRBV28	TRBJ1-1	TGTGCCAGCATCGAGCTCAGGGGGCTTACAGCTTTCTTT	CASIELRGLTAFF
TRBD1	NA	TRBV18	TRBJ2-7	TGTGCCAGCTCACCCGGGACAGGGAGCTCCTACGAGCAGTACTTC	CASSPGTGSSYEQYF
NA	NA	TRBV30	TRBJ1-2	TGTGCCTGGAGTGGCGACAGATACTATGGCTACACCTTC	CAWSGDRYYGYTF
NA	NA	TRBV18	TRBJ2-3	TGTGCCAGCTCACCCGTCGGGGTCCCAGATACGCAGTATTTT	CASSPVGVPDTQYF
NA	NA	TRBV20-1	TRBJ1-2	TGCAGTGCCCCTGAGAACTATGGCTACACCTTC	CSAPENYGYTF
NA	NA	TRBV29-1	TRBJ2-7	TGCAGCGTCCCCATTCCCGGGACAAGGGTCTCCTACGAGCAGTACTTC	CSVPIPGTRVSYEQYF
TRBD1	NA	TRBV15	TRBJ2-2	TGTGCCACCAGCGACGGGACAGGGGTGACCGGGGAGCTGTTTTTT	CATSDGTGVTGELFF
TRBD2	NA	TRBV5-1	TRBJ2-1	TGCGCCAGCAGCCTGAATAGCGGGAGGGCCTCCTACAATGAGCAGTTCTTC	CASSLNSGRASYNEQFF
TRBD1	NA	TRBV28	TRBJ2-1	TGTGCCAGCGCTACAGGGGGCGCGAAGTATGAGCAGTTCTTC	CASATGGAKYEQFF
NA	once	TRBV3-1/TRBV3-2	TRBJ1-3	TGTGCCAGCAGCCAAGATAGCTCTGGAAACACCATATATTTT	CASSQDSSGNTIYF
NA	NA	TRBV28	TRBJ2-7	TGTGCCAGCAGCCAGGGACGGGAGAACTACGAGCAGTACTTC	CASSQGRENYEQYF
NA	once	TRBV20-1	TRBJ2-7	TGCAGTGCTAGTGGAGGTAGCATCTCCTACGAGCAGTACTTC	CSASGGSISYEQYF
TRBD1	once	TRBV9	TRBJ2-7	TGTGCCAGCACCCCGGGACAGGGTCCGTACGAGCAGTACTTC	CASTPGQGPYEQYF
NA	NA	TRBV19	TRBJ2-1	TGTGCCAGTAGTATTTATACTAGTGTTTCCAGTGAGCAGTTCTTC	CASSIYTSVSSEQFF
TRBD1	many	TRBV7-9	TRBJ2-2	TGTGCCAGCAGCTTAAGTTTCGGACAGGGCTATAACACCGGGGAGCTGTTTTTT	CASSLSFGQGYNTGELFF
TRBD2	NA	TRBV4-3	TRBJ2-6	TGCGCCAGCAGCCAAGAGGCACTAGCGGGAGTGGGTGGGGCCAACGTCCTGACTTTC	CASSQEALAGVGGANVLTF
TRBD2	NA	TRBV18	TRBJ2-3	TGTGCCAGCTCACCGGGACTAGCGGGACTTGGAGATACGCAGTATTTT	CASSPGLAGLGDTQYF
NA	NA	TRBV19	TRBJ2-5	TGTGCCAGTAGTACTTTACAGGGCCGTCAAGAGACCCAGTACTTC	CASSTLQGRQETQYF
NA	once	TRBV6-2/TRBV6-3	TRBJ2-1	TGTGCCAGCAGCCGAGTTGTAGGGGGAACGAGCTCCTACAATGAGCAGTTCTTC	CASSRVVGGTSSYNEQFF
NA	NA	TRBV28	TRBJ1-1	TGTGCCAGCAGTTTGGCCCCTAAAGGGGCAGGCACTGAAGCTTTCTTT	CASSLAPKGAGTEAFF
NA	NA	TRBV19	TRBJ2-3	TGTGCCACCTCCCGAGGAACAGATACGCAGTATTTT	CATSRGTDTQYF
NA	NA	TRBV18	TRBJ1-1	TGTGCCAGCTCATCCACCTCCGGGGACACTGAAGCTTTCTTT	CASSSTSGDTEAFF
TRBD2	NA	TRBV19	TRBJ2-7	TGTGCCAGTAGTCCCCCGGGACTAAATGTCGTCGAGCAGTACTTC	CASSPPGLNVVEQYF
TRBD1	NA	TRBV11-2	TRBJ2-1	TGTGCCAGCAGCCCAGGACAGGGGGCTGGAGATGAGCAGTTCTTC	CASSPGQGAGDEQFF